A selection of T cell receptor beta chains follows, all from one sample in a study of blood T cell repertoires in COVID-19. The table came from immunoSEQ multiplex PCR; TCRdb's copy has only in-frame clones and leaves some out. The data show some 57,000 clones, about 87% seen once. Sequences were obtained from peripheral blood. The receptors were sampled from an older man with acute or convalescent COVID-19. CDR3s include the opening cysteine and the closing phenylalanine or tryptophan.

>TRBV15|TRBJ1-5
CATSSGQGAYQPQHF
>TRBV30|TRBJ1-6
CAWSDWNSPLHF
>TRBV5-1|TRBJ1-4
CASSPRDTTNEKLFF
>TRBV18|TRBJ2-3
CASSPRGRTGSGTDTQYF
>TRBV7-8|TRBJ1-1
CASSLYRVTNTEAFF
>TRBV11-3|TRBJ2-5
CASSQRLAGKQETQYF
>TRBV7-3|TRBJ2-1
CASSFLAGSGNEQFF
>TRBV3-1/TRBV3-2|TRBJ1-1
CASSPGAGMQGAFF
>TRBV4-2|TRBJ1-4
CASSQEDRNEKLFF
>TRBV15|TRBJ2-7
CATSRRPGYTDTYEQYF
>TRBV3-1/TRBV3-2|TRBJ2-1
CASSGWGLAGSYNEQFF
>TRBV1|TRBJ2-5
CTSSQDRGEETQYF
>TRBV6-1|TRBJ1-5
CASSEHGGGAQNNQPQHF
>TRBV28|TRBJ1-4
CASSFPVSGNEKLFF
>TRBV7-8|TRBJ2-1
CASATPAGVGNEQFF
>TRBV29-1|TRBJ1-3
CSAQRESGNTIYF
>TRBV9|TRBJ2-7
CASSVGKDRGHEQYF
>TRBV10-3|TRBJ2-3
CAISESRNTQYF
>TRBV2|TRBJ1-1
CASSPHGMPTEAFF
>TRBV3-1/TRBV3-2|TRBJ1-6
CASSQGQGSPLHF
>TRBV5-1|TRBJ2-1
CASSLLAREIYNEQFF
>TRBV3-1/TRBV3-2|TRBJ1-3
CASSQLGIVGNTIYF
>TRBV5-1|TRBJ1-4
CASSLVQGAIEKLFF
>TRBV5-6|TRBJ1-1
CASSLAQGARQAFF
>TRBV6-5|TRBJ2-3
CASRKTSGSDTQYF
>TRBV3-1/TRBV3-2|TRBJ2-3
CASSQDRLMGAQGDTQYF
>TRBV3-1/TRBV3-2|TRBJ2-1
CASSHTLAGEAYNEQFF
>TRBV10-1|TRBJ1-3
CASSELRSSGNTIYF
>TRBV5-4|TRBJ2-7
CASSLDGYEQYF
>TRBV12-3/TRBV12-4|TRBJ1-1
CASSLKGTEAFF
>TRBV11-2|TRBJ2-1
CASSLPRNEQFF
>TRBV5-1|TRBJ2-3
CASGLQGSTDTQYF
>TRBV30|TRBJ1-1
CAWSRDSGTEAFF
>TRBV10-3|TRBJ1-2
CAISAEWQSYTF
>TRBV10-3|TRBJ2-5
CAIMAGRQETQYF
>TRBV3-1/TRBV3-2|TRBJ1-1
CASSQGDRGGTEAFF
>TRBV12-3/TRBV12-4|TRBJ1-1
CASSRTGTTEAFF
>TRBV6-5|TRBJ1-2
CASSIGQAVYGYTF
>TRBV7-9|TRBJ1-5
CASSSTLGQGDNQPQHF
>TRBV11-3|TRBJ2-2
CASSSPQGGTGELFF
>TRBV6-5|TRBJ1-1
CASSPTGYTEAFF
>TRBV5-1|TRBJ2-2
CASSQRLAGAPNTGELFF